What follows is one TCR beta chain and its context. The antigen remains undetermined. There are 15 residues in the CDR3. Germline lookup yields CDR1 MNHEY and CDR2 SVGEGT. The ends lost 6 bases at V and 4 bases at J; junction bases unmatched: 7. The sample is drawn from a study of blood T cells in healthy people across ages. Study-level results: Older individuals had lower TCR beta diversity per million T cells (the decline was roughly linear).

For the second PCR, which ran for about 7 to 11 cycles, a sample-barcoded 5' primer and a J-beta primer mix were used. The authors tagged each cDNA molecule using a template-switch adaptor with 12 random nucleotides. TCRdb reanalysed the 5' RACE reads using MiXCR and keeps one entry per CDR3 protein. This table holds some 900,000 distinct CDR3 sequences, about 48% found once. Every participating donor contributed around 9.5 milliliters of peripheral blood through a draw. Total RNA extracted from each sample amounted to at least 6 micrograms. The sequenced material came from blood. This clonotype originated in a man under 40 in good health. This chain connects TRBV6-2 or TRBV6-3 to TRBJ1-1; 11 bases agree with TRBD1. DNA for the CDR3: TGTGCCAGCAGACAAGGGACAGGGGGACTCACTGAAGCTTTCTTT. This gives the protein CASRQGTGGLTEAFF.